The 28 T cell receptor beta chains presented below share a single source sample, sequenced in a study of T cells expressing NK-cell markers. One entry per CDR3 protein, without DNA, is what TCRdb gives after re-calling the 5' RACE reads. The sample holds 300,000 to 500,000 distinct CDR3 sequences. The source material was blood T cells: a sorted CD56 or NKG2C T cell subset, CD4+ or CD8+ T cells, or bulk PBMC T cells (not recorded which). The receptors come from a woman aged 45-60 years in good health.

The CDR3 sequence: CASSEPSGRSGADTQYF. The chain uses TRBV2 and TRBJ2-3; TCRdb names TRBD2, which stays unverified in the absence of DNA. This CDR3 has 17 amino acids. Looked up from germline, CDR1 is SNHLY and CDR2 is FYNNEI.

V is TRBV24-1 and J is TRBJ2-5; TCRdb's D call of TRBD1 is untestable without DNA. Germline CDR1 and CDR2: KGHDR and SFDVKD. The CDR3 is 15 amino acids. The CDR3 sequence is CATSDMGQGQETQYF.

This sequence joins TRBV3-1 and TRBJ2-7; there is no DNA to check the TCRdb D call of TRBD2. Germline V gene data show CDR1 as LGHDT and CDR2 as YNNKEL (reference sequence). The CDR3 is 16 amino acids. CDR3 loop: CASSYDERGAPYEQYF.

This chain uses TRBV28 with TRBJ2-7; TCRdb designates TRBD2, a call that cannot be tested without DNA. The CDR3 consists of 16 residues. Germline V gene sequence: CDR1 MDHEN, CDR2 SYDVKM. The CDR3 loop reads CASSPEGGLAVYEQYF. Full variable domain (missing parts from reference TRBV28 and TRBJ2-7): DVKVTQSSRYLVKRTGEKVFLECVQDMDHENMFWYRQDPGLGLRLIYFSYDVKMKEKGDIPEGYSVSREKKERFSLILESASTNQTSMYLCASSPEGGLAVYEQYFGPGTRLTVT.

CDR3 region: CSASGDLKGTDTQYF. The rearrangement uses TRBV20-1 and TRBJ2-3. CDR3 length: 15 amino acids. The germline V gene encodes CDR1 DFQATT and CDR2 SNEGSKA (reference sequence).

This chain links TRBV6-1 with TRBJ2-3; TCRdb's assignment of TRBD2 cannot be checked, as there is no DNA. In germline, CDR1 is MNHNS, CDR2 SASEGT. The CDR3 is 14 residues long. The CDR3 here is CASSTDSSTDTQYF.

CDR3 region: CASSSGTGPLFF. The chain carries TRBV2 and TRBJ2-2; TCRdb names TRBD1, which stays unverified in the absence of DNA. Per the germline V gene, CDR1 is SNHLY and CDR2 is FYNNEI. This CDR3 has 12 residues.

The chain has TRBV5-1 and TRBJ2-3; the D call of TRBD1 rests on TCRdb alone, since no DNA is present to check it. Germline CDR1 SGHRS, CDR2 YFSETQ. CDR3 length: 16 amino acids. CDR3 in amino acids: CASSWGQVGLTDTQYF.

This chain joins TRBV5-5 and TRBJ2-4. This CDR3 region has 16 residues. CDR1 and CDR2 (germline): SGHKS, YYEKEE (reference sequence). This chain's CDR3 is CASSLDYELAKNIQYF.

The chain joins TRBV25-1 to TRBJ1-5; checking the TCRdb D call of TRBD1 is not possible without DNA. Per the germline V gene, CDR1 is MGHDK and CDR2 is SYGVNS. The length of the CDR3 is 12 residues. The CDR3 loop reads CASSGDGQPQHF.

J is TRBJ1-3 and V is TRBV7-9; checking the TCRdb D call of TRBD1 is not possible without DNA. The CDR3 sequence is 15 residues long. Germline CDR1 and CDR2: SEHNR and FQNEAQ (reference sequence). CDR3 amino acids: CASSSSGARGNTIYF.

The chain uses TRBV11-2 and TRBJ2-4. The CDR3 is 14 residues long. CDR1 and CDR2 (germline): SGHAT, FQNNGV. The chain's CDR3 is CASSSRLAKNIQYF.

The gene calls are TRBV9 and TRBJ2-5; the TCRdb call, TRBD2, lacks DNA for checking. The germline V gene has CDR1 SGDLS and CDR2 YYNGEE. CDR3 length equals 16 residues. The CDR3 is CASSATLAGGGETQYF.

The chain recombines TRBV3-1 with TRBJ2-3. The CDR3 runs 13 residues. CDR1 is LGHDT, CDR2 YNNKEL, per germline (reference sequence). Here the CDR3 reads CASSSDLGDTQYF.

The chain uses TRBV14 and TRBJ2-5. In germline, CDR1 is SGHDN, CDR2 FVKESK. CDR3 length equals 15 residues. The CDR3 loop is CASSPDESGQETQYF.

This sequence joins TRBV12-3 or TRBV12-4 and TRBJ1-1. The CDR3 runs 14 residues. This CDR3 is CASTNGQTESEAFF.

The V gene is TRBV7-9, the J gene TRBJ2-1; TCRdb calls TRBD2, which cannot be checked without DNA. This CDR3 is 19 amino acids long. Germline V gene lookup returns CDR1 SEHNR and CDR2 FQNEAQ (reference sequence). The CDR3 sequence is CASSFPRLAGGSSYNEQFF.

V usage is TRBV6-5 and J usage is TRBJ2-5; no DNA is available, so the TRBD1 call from TCRdb remains unchecked. CDR1 is MNHEY, CDR2 SVGAGI, per germline. The CDR3 contains 12 residues. The chain's CDR3 is CASWAGVETQYF.

The chain combines TRBV27 with TRBJ1-6; TCRdb indicates TRBD1, and absent DNA this call remains unverified. CDR3 length: 15 amino acids. Germline lookup yields CDR1 MNHEY and CDR2 SMNVEV (reference sequence). CDR3 in amino acids: CASSITGQGNSPLHF.

CDR3 sequence: CSAMDRADRTEAFF. The genes are TRBV20-1 and TRBJ1-1; the TCRdb D gene call, TRBD1, has no DNA to confirm it. The CDR3 extends over 14 amino acids. Germline loops: CDR1 DFQATT, CDR2 SNEGSKA (reference sequence).

This sequence joins TRBV7-2 and TRBJ2-1; TCRdb outputs TRBD2, but without DNA this stays unchecked. The CDR3 has 20 amino acids. Germline values: CDR1 SGHTA, CDR2 FQGNSA. The CDR3 loop reads CASSPRGGLAGIPSYNEQFF.

The chain links TRBV7-3 to TRBJ2-5; the D gene TCRdb calls, TRBD1, cannot be checked with no DNA. The length of the CDR3 is 15 residues. The germline CDR1 and CDR2 sequences are SGHTA and FQGTGA. Here the CDR3 reads CASSLGSGAQETQYF.

The rearrangement joins TRBV7-8 to TRBJ2-3; TCRdb names TRBD2, which stays unverified in the absence of DNA. CDR1 SGHVS and CDR2 FQNEAQ come from the germline V gene. The CDR3 loop spans 15 amino acids. The CDR3 is CASSRSSGLADTQYF.

The CDR3 protein is CASSQIVTQYF. The chain combines TRBV27 with TRBJ2-3. CDR1 MNHEY and CDR2 SMNVEV come from the germline V gene (reference sequence). The CDR3 length is 11 residues.

The gene calls are TRBV6-6 and TRBJ2-7; TCRdb's D gene call, TRBD2, goes unchecked for lack of DNA. CDR1 is MNHNY, CDR2 SVGAGI, per germline (reference sequence). The CDR3 is made up of 15 amino acids. CDR3 region: CASSYSAGGAYEQYF.

V is TRBV2 and J is TRBJ2-3. This CDR3 is built from 13 residues. From germline, CDR1 is SNHLY and CDR2 FYNNEI. CDR3 protein: CASFDASTDTQYF.

The rearrangement uses TRBV2 and TRBJ1-1. In germline, CDR1 is SNHLY, CDR2 FYNNEI. The CDR3 sequence is 13 residues long. CDR3 loop: CASRQEENTEAFF.

This chain connects TRBV12-3 or TRBV12-4 to TRBJ2-2; TCRdb calls TRBD1, which cannot be checked without DNA. CDR3 length equals 14 residues. This CDR3 is CASSFQGAGGELFF.